This T cell receptor (beta chain) is drawn from a study of post-analysis software for immune sequencing data. Study in general: There were relapsing-remitting, secondary progressive and progressive-relapsing multiple sclerosis among the disease courses included.

Overall study findings and caveats: Compared with controls, patients had more of 4 to 6 TRBV segments, including TRBV5-6, TRBV5-1 and TRBV20-1. Among multiple sclerosis patients, normalized Chao1 diversity was significantly below that of controls.

For this clonotype: Its specificity is not known.

The V segment lost 4 bases and the J segment 7 bases; nucleotides outside the gene matches: 7. This CDR3 is built from 15 residues. CDR1 and CDR2 (germline): LGHDT, YNNKEL (reference sequence). Unique-molecular-identifier-tagged TCR beta cDNA libraries were used. Input of about 0.9 to 10 million T cells yielded about half a million cDNA molecules. From the PCR reads, TCRdb called clonotypes with MiXCR, one entry per CDR3 protein. The sample carries about half a million distinct CDR3 sequences, roughly 34% recorded once. This receptor was taken from a girl between 2 and 17 years old with multiple sclerosis. The chain recombines TRBV3-1 with TRBJ1-6, with 7 bases lining up with TRBD1. The sequenced sample was blood. The CDR3 protein is CASSRTGTENSPLHF. Here the CDR3 DNA reads TGTGCCAGCAGCCGCACAGGGACAGAGAATTCACCCCTCCACTTT.